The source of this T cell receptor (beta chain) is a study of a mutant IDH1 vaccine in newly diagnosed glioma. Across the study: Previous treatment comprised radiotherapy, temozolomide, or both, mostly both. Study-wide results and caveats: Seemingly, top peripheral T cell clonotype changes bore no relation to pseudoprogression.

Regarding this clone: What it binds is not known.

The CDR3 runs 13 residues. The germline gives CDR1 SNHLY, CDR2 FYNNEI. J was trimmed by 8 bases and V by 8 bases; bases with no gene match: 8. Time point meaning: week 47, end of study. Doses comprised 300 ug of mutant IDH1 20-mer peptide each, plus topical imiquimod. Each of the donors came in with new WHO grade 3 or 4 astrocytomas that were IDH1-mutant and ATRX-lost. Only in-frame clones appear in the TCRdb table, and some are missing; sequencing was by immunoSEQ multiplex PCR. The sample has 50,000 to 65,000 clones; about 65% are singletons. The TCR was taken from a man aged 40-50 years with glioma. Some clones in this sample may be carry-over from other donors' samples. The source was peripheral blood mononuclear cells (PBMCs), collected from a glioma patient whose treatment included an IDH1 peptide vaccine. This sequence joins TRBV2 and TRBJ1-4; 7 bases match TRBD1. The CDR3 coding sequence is TGTGCCAGCCGACAGGGAGGATGGGAAAAACTGTTTTTT. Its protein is CASRQGGWEKLFF.